Listed below are T cell receptor beta chains from one sample, sequenced in a study of post-analysis software for immune sequencing data. Each CDR3 protein gets one entry after TCRdb re-called the PCR reads with MiXCR. The profile shows around 700,000 distinct CDR3 sequences, 59% of them singletons. Sequencing was done on a sample of blood. These TCRs come from a girl aged 2 to 10 with multiple sclerosis. Both conserved end residues are part of each CDR3. The order of the fields is J gene, clone size, V gene, D gene, CDR3 protein, CDR3 DNA. A D gene is named only where the DNA matches it firmly. The size of a clone is reported for some rows only, either as once, few or many, or as a class for expanded clones.

J: TRBJ2-1
size: NA
V: TRBV4-2
D: TRBD2
CDR3: CASSQDALAGSGWEQFF
DNA: TGTGCCAGCAGCCAAGATGCGCTAGCGGGGTCGGGGTGGGAGCAGTTCTTC

J: TRBJ1-1
size: NA
V: TRBV6-5
D: TRBD1
CDR3: CASSSGQGVLEAFF
DNA: TGTGCCAGCAGTTCCGGACAGGGGGTTCTGGAAGCTTTCTTT

J: TRBJ2-1
size: NA
V: TRBV6-6
D: NA
CDR3: CASSTRASYNEQFF
DNA: TGTGCCAGCAGCACAAGGGCGTCCTACAATGAGCAGTTCTTC

J: TRBJ1-2
size: NA
V: TRBV4-3
D: NA
CDR3: CASSHSQGRDYGYTF
DNA: TGCGCCAGCAGCCACTCCCAAGGGCGGGACTATGGCTACACCTTC

J: TRBJ2-5
size: few
V: TRBV27
D: NA
CDR3: CASSELRGPQETQYF
DNA: TGTGCCAGCAGCGAACTTAGAGGGCCCCAAGAGACCCAGTACTTC

J: TRBJ2-3
size: NA
V: TRBV5-6
D: TRBD2
CDR3: CASSLGEGRADTQYF
DNA: TGTGCCAGCAGCCTGGGGGAGGGAAGAGCAGATACGCAGTATTTT

J: TRBJ2-1
size: few
V: TRBV6-5
D: TRBD2
CDR3: CASSYSPGPSGSDNEQFF
DNA: TGTGCCAGCAGTTACTCACCAGGTCCTAGCGGGAGCGACAATGAGCAGTTCTTC

J: TRBJ1-2
size: few
V: TRBV29-1
D: NA
CDR3: CSVYDNGYTF
DNA: TGCAGCGTTTACGATAATGGCTACACCTTC

J: TRBJ2-5
size: NA
V: TRBV29-1
D: TRBD2
CDR3: CSAPHRGKGTSGVEYQETQYF
DNA: TGCAGCGCACCTCACCGGGGGAAGGGGACTAGCGGGGTCGAGTACCAAGAGACCCAGTACTTC

J: TRBJ2-7
size: NA
V: TRBV28
D: TRBD2
CDR3: CASSSLSGKSSYEQYF
DNA: TGTGCCAGCAGTTCCCTAAGCGGGAAGAGCTCCTACGAGCAGTACTTC

J: TRBJ2-3
size: NA
V: TRBV27
D: NA
CDR3: CASSLNWGARVDTQYF
DNA: TGTGCCAGCAGTTTAAATTGGGGGGCGCGTGTAGATACGCAGTATTTT

J: TRBJ2-1
size: NA
V: TRBV20-1
D: TRBD2
CDR3: CSARGTSGVNEQFF
DNA: TGCAGTGCTCGCGGGACTAGCGGGGTAAATGAGCAGTTCTTC

J: TRBJ2-3
size: NA
V: TRBV5-1
D: NA
CDR3: CASTGISTDTQYF
DNA: TGCGCCAGCACTGGCATCAGCACAGATACGCAGTATTTT

J: TRBJ2-5
size: once
V: TRBV20-1
D: TRBD2
CDR3: CSARDLSGGASETQYF
DNA: TGCAGTGCTAGAGATTTAAGCGGGGGGGCGAGTGAGACCCAGTACTTC

J: TRBJ2-5
size: NA
V: TRBV5-1
D: TRBD1
CDR3: CASSLVDRAVETQYF
DNA: TGCGCCAGCAGCTTGGTGGACAGGGCGGTGGAGACCCAGTACTTC

J: TRBJ1-2
size: NA
V: TRBV28
D: TRBD1
CDR3: CASSFSGTGGSYGYTF
DNA: TGTGCCAGCAGTTTCTCCGGGACAGGGGGTTCCTATGGCTACACCTTC

J: TRBJ2-7
size: NA
V: TRBV3-1
D: TRBD2
CDR3: CASSQGASGLLHSSYEQYF
DNA: TGTGCCAGCAGCCAAGGGGCTAGCGGACTCCTTCATAGCTCCTACGAGCAGTACTTC

J: TRBJ2-5
size: NA
V: TRBV29-1
D: NA
CDR3: CSVLLGETQYF
DNA: TGCAGCGTTCTCCTGGGAGAGACCCAGTACTTC

J: TRBJ2-3
size: NA
V: TRBV25-1
D: NA
CDR3: CASSDVTDTQYF
DNA: TGTGCCAGCAGTGATGTAACAGATACGCAGTATTTT

J: TRBJ2-7
size: many
V: TRBV20-1
D: TRBD2
CDR3: CSASPSGNSYEQYF
DNA: TGCAGTGCTAGTCCCAGCGGGAACTCCTACGAGCAGTACTTC

J: TRBJ2-1
size: NA
V: TRBV6-5
D: NA
CDR3: CASSDLNEQFF
DNA: TGTGCCAGCAGTGACCTCAATGAGCAGTTCTTC

J: TRBJ2-7
size: few
V: TRBV10-2
D: NA
CDR3: CASSERQLLSYEQYF
DNA: TGCGCCAGCAGTGAGAGGCAGTTGCTCTCCTACGAGCAGTACTTC

J: TRBJ1-3
size: NA
V: TRBV4-1
D: NA
CDR3: CASSRRQASGNTIYF
DNA: TGCGCCAGCAGTCGAAGACAGGCCTCTGGAAACACCATATATTTT

J: TRBJ2-7
size: NA
V: TRBV5-1
D: NA
CDR3: CASSLLGTTATYEQYF
DNA: TGCGCCAGCAGCTTGTTAGGGACGACAGCCACCTACGAGCAGTACTTC

J: TRBJ2-1
size: NA
V: TRBV7-9
D: TRBD1
CDR3: CASSSGTGAGEQFF
DNA: TGTGCCAGCAGCAGTGGGACAGGTGCGGGTGAGCAGTTCTTC

J: TRBJ1-2
size: NA
V: TRBV6-5
D: NA
CDR3: CASRPTDYGYTF
DNA: TGTGCCAGCAGACCGACAGACTATGGCTACACCTTC

J: TRBJ1-2
size: NA
V: TRBV12-3/TRBV12-4
D: NA
CDR3: CASSSGTKAPGYTF
DNA: TGTGCCAGCAGTTCCGGGACTAAGGCCCCGGGCTACACCTTC

J: TRBJ1-1
size: NA
V: TRBV11-2
D: TRBD1
CDR3: CASSSGQGRTEAFF
DNA: TGTGCCAGCAGCTCCGGACAGGGGCGGACTGAAGCTTTCTTT

J: TRBJ2-5
size: NA
V: TRBV29-1
D: TRBD2
CDR3: CSVSPRLAEETQYF
DNA: TGCAGCGTGAGCCCCAGACTAGCGGAAGAGACCCAGTACTTC

J: TRBJ2-1
size: NA
V: TRBV7-2
D: TRBD2
CDR3: CASSLAVLAGGPSSYNERFF
DNA: TGTGCCAGCAGCTTAGCGGTTCTAGCGGGGGGCCCAAGCTCCTACAATGAGCGGTTCTTC

J: TRBJ2-7
size: few
V: TRBV21-1
D: NA
CDR3: CASSKGTRGRYAYEQYF
DNA: TGTGCCAGCAGCAAAGGAACTAGGGGGCGATACGCCTACGAGCAGTACTTC

J: TRBJ1-2
size: few
V: TRBV12-3/TRBV12-4
D: NA
CDR3: CASSSQTYGYTF
DNA: TGTGCCAGCAGTTCTCAGACCTATGGCTACACCTTC

J: TRBJ1-1
size: NA
V: TRBV15
D: NA
CDR3: CATSRDFTGQGAFF
DNA: TGTGCCACCAGCAGAGACTTCACGGGGCAAGGTGCTTTCTTT

J: TRBJ2-7
size: NA
V: TRBV6-5
D: NA
CDR3: CASSYSSEGVNEQYF
DNA: TGTGCCAGCAGTTACTCGAGCGAGGGAGTGAACGAGCAGTACTTC

J: TRBJ1-2
size: NA
V: TRBV5-1
D: NA
CDR3: CASSFTATNYGYTF
DNA: TGCGCCAGCAGCTTTACGGCCACTAACTATGGCTACACCTTC

J: TRBJ1-3
size: NA
V: TRBV27
D: NA
CDR3: CASSFRARNTIYF
DNA: TGTGCCAGCAGTTTTAGGGCTAGAAACACCATATATTTT

J: TRBJ2-1
size: NA
V: TRBV5-1
D: NA
CDR3: CASSLAFGNLPYNEQFF
DNA: TGCGCCAGCAGCCTGGCCTTTGGCAATTTGCCCTACAATGAGCAGTTCTTC

J: TRBJ2-3
size: once
V: TRBV6-5
D: NA
CDR3: CASSYSIGRGVTDTQYF
DNA: TGTGCCAGCAGTTACTCGATAGGTCGGGGTGTCACAGATACGCAGTATTTT

J: TRBJ1-1
size: NA
V: TRBV28
D: NA
CDR3: CASSPGDTLLAFF
DNA: TGTGCCAGCAGCCCAGGAGACACTCTATTAGCTTTCTTT

J: TRBJ1-5
size: few
V: TRBV20-1
D: NA
CDR3: CSASDSQSAGGNQPQHF
DNA: TGCAGCGCTTCGGACTCCCAATCCGCGGGCGGCAATCAGCCCCAGCATTTT

J: TRBJ2-7
size: few
V: TRBV28
D: NA
CDR3: CASSTPLVRRAVYEQYF
DNA: TGTGCCAGCAGCACCCCTCTGGTCCGGAGGGCCGTTTACGAGCAGTACTTC

J: TRBJ1-1
size: NA
V: TRBV15
D: NA
CDR3: CATSSWTVNTEAFF
DNA: TGTGCCACCAGCTCCTGGACGGTGAACACTGAAGCTTTCTTT

J: TRBJ1-2
size: NA
V: TRBV10-3
D: TRBD1
CDR3: CAITPGTDYGYTF
DNA: TGTGCCATCACCCCCGGGACAGATTATGGCTACACCTTC

J: TRBJ2-1
size: NA
V: TRBV11-2
D: TRBD1
CDR3: CASSSNRGLSEQFF
DNA: TGTGCCAGCAGCTCCAACAGGGGGCTAAGCGAGCAGTTCTTC

J: TRBJ1-1
size: few
V: TRBV29-1
D: NA
CDR3: CSVDKSWRGTEAFF
DNA: TGCAGCGTTGATAAGTCTTGGAGGGGCACTGAAGCTTTCTTT

J: TRBJ2-1
size: NA
V: TRBV11-1
D: TRBD2
CDR3: CASSLALAGGRGEQFF
DNA: TGTGCCAGCAGCTTAGCACTAGCGGGAGGCCGGGGTGAGCAGTTCTTC

J: TRBJ2-1
size: few
V: TRBV6-5
D: TRBD1
CDR3: CASSYRTGLSYNEQFF
DNA: TGTGCCAGCAGTTACAGGACAGGGTTGTCCTACAATGAGCAGTTCTTC

J: TRBJ2-6
size: few
V: TRBV5-5
D: NA
CDR3: CASSLILSALSGANVLTF
DNA: TGTGCCAGCAGCTTAATATTGTCAGCTCTCTCTGGGGCCAACGTCCTGACTTTC